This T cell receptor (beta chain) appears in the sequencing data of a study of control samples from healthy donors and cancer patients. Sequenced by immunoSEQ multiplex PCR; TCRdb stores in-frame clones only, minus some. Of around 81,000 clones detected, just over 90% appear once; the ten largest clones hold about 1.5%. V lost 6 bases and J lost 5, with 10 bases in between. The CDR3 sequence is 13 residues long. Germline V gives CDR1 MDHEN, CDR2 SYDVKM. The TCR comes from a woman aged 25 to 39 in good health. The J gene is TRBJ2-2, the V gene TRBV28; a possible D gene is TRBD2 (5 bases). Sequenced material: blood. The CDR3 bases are TGTGCCAGCAGGGAGGCCGGGACCGGGGAGCTGTTTTTT. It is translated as CASREAGTGELFF.